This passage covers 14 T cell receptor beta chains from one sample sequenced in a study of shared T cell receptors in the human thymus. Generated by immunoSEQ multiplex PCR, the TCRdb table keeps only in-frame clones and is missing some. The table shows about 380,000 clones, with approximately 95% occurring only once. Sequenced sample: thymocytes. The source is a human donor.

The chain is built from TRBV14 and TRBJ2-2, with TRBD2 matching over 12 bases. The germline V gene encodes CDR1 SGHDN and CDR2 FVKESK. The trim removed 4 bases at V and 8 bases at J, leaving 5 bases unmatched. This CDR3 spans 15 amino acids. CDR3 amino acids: CASSLGLAGSGELFF. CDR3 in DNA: TGTGCCAGCAGCCTCGGACTAGCGGGGTCGGGGGAGCTGTTTTTT.

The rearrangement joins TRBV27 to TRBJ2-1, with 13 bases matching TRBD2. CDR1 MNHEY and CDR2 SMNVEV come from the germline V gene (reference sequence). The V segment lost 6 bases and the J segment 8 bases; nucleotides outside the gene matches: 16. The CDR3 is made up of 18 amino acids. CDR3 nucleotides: TGTGCCAGCAGCCACCAACCCCGGACTAGCGGGAGCCTGGATGAGCAGTTCTTC. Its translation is CASSHQPRTSGSLDEQFF.

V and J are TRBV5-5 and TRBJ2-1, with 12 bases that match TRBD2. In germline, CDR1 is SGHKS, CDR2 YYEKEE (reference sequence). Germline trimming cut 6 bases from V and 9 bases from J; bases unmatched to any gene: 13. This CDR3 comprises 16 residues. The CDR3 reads CASTQLAGGPKTEQFF. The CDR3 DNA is TGTGCCAGCACACAACTAGCGGGAGGCCCAAAAACTGAGCAGTTCTTC.

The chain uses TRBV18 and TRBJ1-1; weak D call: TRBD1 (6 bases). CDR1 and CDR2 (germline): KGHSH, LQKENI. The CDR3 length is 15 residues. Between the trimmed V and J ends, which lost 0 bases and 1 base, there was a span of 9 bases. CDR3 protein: CASSPPQGQNTEAFF. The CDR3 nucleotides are TGTGCCAGCTCACCACCGCAGGGACAGAACACTGAAGCTTTCTTT. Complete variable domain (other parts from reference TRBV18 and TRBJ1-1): NAGVMQNPRHLVRRRGQEARLRCSPMKGHSHVYWYRQLPEEGLKFMVYLQKENIIDESGMPKERFSAEFPKEGPSILRIQQVVRGDSAAYFCASSPPQGQNTEAFFGQGTRLTVV.

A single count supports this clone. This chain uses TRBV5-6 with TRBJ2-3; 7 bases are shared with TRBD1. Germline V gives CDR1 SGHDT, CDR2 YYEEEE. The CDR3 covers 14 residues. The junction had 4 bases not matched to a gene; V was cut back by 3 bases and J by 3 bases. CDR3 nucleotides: TGTGCCAGCAGCTCGGAACAGGGGACAGATACGCAGTATTTT. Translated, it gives CASSSEQGTDTQYF.

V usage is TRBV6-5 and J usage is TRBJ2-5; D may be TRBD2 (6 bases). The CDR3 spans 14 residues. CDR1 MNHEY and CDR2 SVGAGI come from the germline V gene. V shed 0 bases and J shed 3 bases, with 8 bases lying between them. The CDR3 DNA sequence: TGTGCCAGCAGTTACTCTTCGGGAGAAGAGACCCAGTACTTC. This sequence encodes CASSYSSGEETQYF.

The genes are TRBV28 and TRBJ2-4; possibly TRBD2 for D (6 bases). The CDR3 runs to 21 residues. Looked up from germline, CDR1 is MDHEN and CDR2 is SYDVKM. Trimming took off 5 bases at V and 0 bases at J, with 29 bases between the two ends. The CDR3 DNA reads TGTGCCAGCAGTCCCCCGGGAGCGGGCCCAGAGGGACCAGTAGCCAAAAACATTCAGTACTTC. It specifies CASSPPGAGPEGPVAKNIQYF.

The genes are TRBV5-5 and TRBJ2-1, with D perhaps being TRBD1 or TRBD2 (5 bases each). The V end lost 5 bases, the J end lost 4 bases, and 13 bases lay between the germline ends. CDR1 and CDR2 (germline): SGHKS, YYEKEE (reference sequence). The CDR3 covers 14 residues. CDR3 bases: TGTGCCAGCAGTGAGAGGGGTCAATACAATGAGCAGTTCTTC. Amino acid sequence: CASSERGQYNEQFF. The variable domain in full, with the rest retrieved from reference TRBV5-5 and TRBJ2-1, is DAGVTQSPTHLIKTRGQQVTLRCSPISGHKSVSWYQQVLGQGPQFIFQYYEKEERGRGNFPDRFSARQFPNYSSELNVNALLLGDSALYLCASSERGQYNEQFFGPGTRLTVL.

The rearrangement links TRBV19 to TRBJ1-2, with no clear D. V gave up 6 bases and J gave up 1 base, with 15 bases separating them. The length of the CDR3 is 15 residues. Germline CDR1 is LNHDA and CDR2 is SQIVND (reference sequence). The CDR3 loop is CASSHLPTFNYGYTF. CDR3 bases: TGTGCCAGTAGCCATCTCCCGACCTTTAACTATGGCTACACCTTC.

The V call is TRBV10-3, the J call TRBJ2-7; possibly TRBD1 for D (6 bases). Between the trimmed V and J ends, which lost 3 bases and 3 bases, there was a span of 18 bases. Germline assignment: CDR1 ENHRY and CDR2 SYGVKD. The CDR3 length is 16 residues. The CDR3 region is CAISENVVRGSYEQYF. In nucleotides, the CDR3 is TGTGCCATCAGTGAAAATGTCGTCAGGGGAAGCTACGAGCAGTACTTC.

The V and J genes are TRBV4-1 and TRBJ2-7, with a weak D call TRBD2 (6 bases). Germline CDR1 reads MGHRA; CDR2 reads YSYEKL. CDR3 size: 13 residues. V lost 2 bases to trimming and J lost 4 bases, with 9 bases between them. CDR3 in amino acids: CASSQRLDYEQYF. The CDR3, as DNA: TGCGCCAGCAGCCAACGACTAGATTACGAGCAGTACTTC.

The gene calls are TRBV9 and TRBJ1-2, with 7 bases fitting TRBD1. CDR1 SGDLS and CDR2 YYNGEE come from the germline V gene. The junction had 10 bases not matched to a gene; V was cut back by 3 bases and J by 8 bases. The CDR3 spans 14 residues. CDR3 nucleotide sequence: TGTGCCAGCAGCGCATCGACAGGGAGTGGGGGCTACACCTTC. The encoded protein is CASSASTGSGGYTF. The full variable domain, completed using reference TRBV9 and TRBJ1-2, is DSGVTQTPKHLITATGQRVTLRCSPRSGDLSVYWYQQSLDQGLQFLIQYYNGEERAKGNILERFSAQQFPDLHSELNLSSLELGDSALYFCASSASTGSGGYTFGSGTRLTVV.

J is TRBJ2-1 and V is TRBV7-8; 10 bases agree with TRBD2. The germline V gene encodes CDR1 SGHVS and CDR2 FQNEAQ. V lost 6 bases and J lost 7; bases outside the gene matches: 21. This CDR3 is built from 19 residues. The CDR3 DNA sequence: TGTGCCAGCAGACCGACAGTTCTAGCGGGAGATTGGGGGTTTAATGAGCAGTTCTTC. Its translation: CASRPTVLAGDWGFNEQFF.

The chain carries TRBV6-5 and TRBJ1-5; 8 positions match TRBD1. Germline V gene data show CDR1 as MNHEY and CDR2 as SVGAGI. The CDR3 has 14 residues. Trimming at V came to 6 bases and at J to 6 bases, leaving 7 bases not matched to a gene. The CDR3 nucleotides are TGTGCCAGCAGCCCGAGGACAGGGCTTCAGCCCCAGCATTTT. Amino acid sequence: CASSPRTGLQPQHF.